What follows are 27 T cell receptor beta chains derived from one specimen sequenced in a study of spatial heterogeneity in lung cancer. TCRdb called the 5' RACE reads again in MiXCR, with one record for every CDR3 protein. The sample lists about 42,000 distinct CDR3 sequences, 6.5% to 7% occurring once. The time point denotes: sample taken at primary tumor resection. The source was PBMCs, collected at surgery. The receptors here all came from a female donor with early-stage non-small cell lung cancer.

This clonotype was observed many times. The rearrangement joins TRBV6-5 to TRBJ2-5; D gene ambiguous. The CDR3 has 14 amino acids. Germline V gene data show CDR1 as MNHEY and CDR2 as SVGAGI. V was pared by 5 bases and J by 2 bases, with 12 bases between. The CDR3 protein is CASSDRVDQETQYF. CDR3 nucleotides: TGTGCCAGCAGTGATAGGGTGGATCAAGAGACCCAGTACTTC.

There are a few counts of this clonotype. The chain joins TRBV18 to TRBJ2-7; D not resolved. Germline-derived CDR1 and CDR2 are KGHSH and LQKENI. Between the trimmed V and J ends, which lost 6 bases and 3 bases, there was a span of 12 bases. The CDR3 spans 13 residues. CDR3 nucleotide sequence: TGTGCCAGCTCCCCCACGACGGACTACGAGCAGTACTTC. Its translation: CASSPTTDYEQYF.

This clonotype has at least ten counts. The rearrangement uses TRBV27 and TRBJ2-5; 7 bases line up with TRBD2. The CDR3 has 14 amino acids. CDR1 is MNHEY, CDR2 SMNVEV, per germline (reference sequence). The J segment lost 6 bases and the V segment lost 3 bases, leaving 7 bases of the junction unmatched. The CDR3 region has the DNA TGTGCCAGCAGTTTGGGAGGGGCAGTGAAGACCCAGTACTTC. As protein: CASSLGGAVKTQYF.

This clonotype was detected many times. The rearrangement joins TRBV5-4 to TRBJ2-7; D may be TRBD1 (6 bases). Trimming cost V 3 bases and J 1 base, with 17 bases left between them. Germline V gene lookup returns CDR1 SGHNT and CDR2 YYREEE (reference sequence). This CDR3 comprises 16 residues. The CDR3 nucleotides are TGTGCCAGCAGCTCCCGAGTGGGGACATGGTCCTACGAGCAGTACTTC. Protein: CASSSRVGTWSYEQYF.

This chain joins TRBV20-1 and TRBJ2-7, with 10 positions matching TRBD1. J lost 2 bases, V lost 5 bases, and 9 bases had no gene match. This CDR3 contains 15 residues. Germline V gene lookup returns CDR1 DFQATT and CDR2 SNEGSKA (reference sequence). CDR3 sequence: CSASHGGTGAYEQYF. DNA of the CDR3: TGCAGTGCTTCCCACGGAGGGACAGGGGCCTACGAGCAGTACTTC.

This clonotype appeared many times. The CDR3 bases are TGTGCCAGTGGCGAAATAGCCAAAAACATTCAGTACTTC. Its protein product is CASGEIAKNIQYF. The V and J genes are TRBV28 and TRBJ2-4; no clear D. This CDR3 is built from 13 residues. V gave up 9 bases and J gave up 0 bases, with 9 bases separating them. Germline CDR1 is MDHEN and CDR2 is SYDVKM.

CDR3 in DNA: TGTGCCAGCAGCTTAGTGCCGGGGGGTGTAACCGGGGAGCTGTTTTTT. Translation gives CASSLVPGGVTGELFF. This rearrangement joins TRBV7-6 to TRBJ2-2; 7 bases are a match to TRBD2. The J segment lost 5 bases and the V segment lost 1 base, leaving 7 bases of the junction unmatched. CDR1 is SGHVS, CDR2 FNYEAQ, per germline. This CDR3 is built from 16 residues.

Many counts were recorded for this clonotype. The chain couples TRBV13 to TRBJ2-1, with 12 positions matching TRBD2. V dropped 4 bases and J dropped 8; count of bases not matched to a gene: 6. Germline values: CDR1 PRHDT, CDR2 FYEKMQ (reference sequence). The CDR3 length is 15 residues. For the CDR3, the DNA is TGTGCCAGCAGCTCCCAGACTAGCGGGGGTGATGAGCAGTTCTTC. Encoded protein: CASSSQTSGGDEQFF.

This clonotype was counted between two and nine times. The rearrangement uses TRBV28 and TRBJ1-5; D not certain. The CDR3 covers 15 residues. V was pared by 8 bases and J by 1 base, with 15 bases between. Per germline, CDR1 MDHEN and CDR2 SYDVKM. The CDR3 sequence is CASLLGGVSNQPQHF. The CDR3 coding sequence is TGTGCCAGCTTGCTGGGCGGGGTAAGCAATCAGCCCCAGCATTTT. The entire variable domain, with the rest obtained from reference TRBV28 and TRBJ1-5, is as follows: DVKVTQSSRYLVKRTGEKVFLECVQDMDHENMFWYRQDPGLGLRLIYFSYDVKMKEKGDIPEGYSVSREKKERFSLILESASTNQTSMYLCASLLGGVSNQPQHFGDGTRLSIL.

This chain connects TRBV5-1 to TRBJ2-3; TRBD2 aligns across 8 bases. CDR3 size: 16 residues. Germline CDR1 is SGHRS and CDR2 is YFSETQ. V lost 0 bases and J lost 0; bases outside the gene matches: 3. CDR3 amino acids: CASSLGLAQSTDTQYF. The CDR3 DNA reads as TGCGCCAGCAGCTTGGGACTAGCGCAAAGCACAGATACGCAGTATTTT.

This clonotype appeared a few times. The rearrangement uses TRBV5-1 and TRBJ2-2; D gene unclear. Trimming removed 5 bases at V and 1 base at J, with 12 bases between. Per germline, CDR1 SGHRS and CDR2 YFSETQ. The CDR3 runs to 15 residues. The CDR3 DNA follows: TGCGCCAGCAGGTTAGAGAACTTGAACACCGGGGAGCTGTTTTTT. Encoded protein: CASRLENLNTGELFF.

Many counts were recorded for this clonotype. J is TRBJ2-1 and V is TRBV7-3; D unclear. Between the trimmed V and J ends, which lost 0 bases and 8 bases, there was a span of 11 bases. Germline values: CDR1 SGHTA, CDR2 FQGTGA. This CDR3 has 14 residues. The CDR3 loop is CASSLTASSHEQFF. Written as DNA, the CDR3 is TGTGCCAGCAGCTTAACTGCCTCCTCCCATGAGCAGTTCTTC.

This clonotype has a count of ten or more. The CDR3 spells CASSPAGTDLDEQFF. The CDR3 DNA follows: TGTGCCAGCAGCCCCGCCGGGACAGATCTCGATGAGCAGTTCTTC. This rearrangement joins TRBV6-1 to TRBJ2-1; 7 positions agree with TRBD1. The V and J ends lost 6 bases and 8 bases, in that order; junction bases with no gene match: 13. The germline gives CDR1 MNHNS, CDR2 SASEGT. This CDR3 is 15 amino acids long.

The sample holds many counts of this clonotype. The chain combines TRBV29-1 with TRBJ1-4; D ambiguous. Trimming removed 7 bases at V and 0 bases at J, with 9 bases between. CDR1 and CDR2 from the germline V gene are SQVTM and ANQGSEA. The CDR3 has 13 residues. CDR3 coding DNA: TGCAGCGCTACGAGAGCAACTAATGAAAAACTGTTTTTT. This encodes CSATRATNEKLFF.

The chain joins TRBV11-3 to TRBJ2-7; D may be TRBD2 (6 bases). The length of the CDR3 is 16 residues. V was shortened by 5 bases and J by 1 base, with 18 bases between the two germline ends. Germline V gives CDR1 SGHNT, CDR2 YENEEA. DNA for the CDR3: TGTGCCAGCAGCCATGAGGGCAGCGGGCCATCCTACGAGCAGTACTTC. Encoded protein: CASSHEGSGPSYEQYF.

This chain connects TRBV6-1 to TRBJ1-1, with a possible D match to TRBD1 (5 bases). Germline values: CDR1 MNHNS, CDR2 SASEGT. The CDR3 has 14 residues. The ends were cut back, 8 bases at V and 6 bases at J, with 19 bases in the middle. CDR3 bases: TGTGCCAGCGGATTGACCCGGGGCGTCTCTGAAGCTTTCTTT. Translating it yields CASGLTRGVSEAFF.

This clonotype was observed many times. This chain uses TRBV7-9 with TRBJ2-5; the D is unclear. The length of the CDR3 is 11 residues. The germline gives CDR1 SEHNR, CDR2 FQNEAQ (reference sequence). Trimming removed 6 bases at V and 0 bases at J, with 2 bases between. CDR3 protein: CASSNQETQYF. CDR3 coding DNA: TGTGCCAGCAGTAACCAAGAGACCCAGTACTTC.

This clonotype has a handful of counts. The rearrangement links TRBV9 to TRBJ2-2; the D gene could be TRBD1 or TRBD2 (5 bases each). The V and J ends lost 5 bases and 3 bases respectively, with 11 bases between them. CDR3 length: 14 amino acids. The germline gives CDR1 SGDLS, CDR2 YYNGEE. The CDR3, as DNA: TGTGCCAGCAGTTTAAGGGACCACACCGGGGAGCTGTTTTTT. It specifies CASSLRDHTGELFF.

In this sample, this clonotype turned up many times. The chain uses TRBV4-1 and TRBJ2-5; D ambiguous. The CDR3 extends over 15 amino acids. Germline V gives CDR1 MGHRA, CDR2 YSYEKL. The germline V and J ends were trimmed by 4 bases and 5 bases, with 17 bases remaining between them. CDR3 amino acids: CASSLTPVQAETQYF. The CDR3 DNA reads as TGCGCCAGCAGCCTCACTCCCGTTCAGGCGGAGACCCAGTACTTC.

This clonotype was seen a few times. The CDR3 DNA follows: TGCGCCAGCAGCCAAGATCCCAGGGGGCGAGGTCCCCAGTACTTC. This codes for CASSQDPRGRGPQYF. The rearrangement joins TRBV4-3 to TRBJ2-7; 8 bases line up with TRBD1. This CDR3 has 15 residues. CDR1 is LGHNA and CDR2 is YSLEER in the germline V gene. The ends lost 0 bases at V and 10 bases at J; junction bases unmatched: 11.

This clonotype was observed at least ten times. The genes are TRBV3-1 and TRBJ2-7; no definite D call. Germline V lookup: CDR1 LGHDT, CDR2 YNNKEL (reference sequence). Deletions cut 1 base from V and 3 bases from J, with 16 bases between. CDR3 length equals 16 residues. The CDR3 region has the DNA TGTGCCAGCAGCCAAGTGAGTGGGCACTTGCGCTACGAGCAGTACTTC. Its translation: CASSQVSGHLRYEQYF.

This clonotype was found many times. The genes are TRBV3-1 and TRBJ1-1; maybe TRBD1 (5 bases). Trimming shortened V by 2 bases and J by 4 bases, and 14 bases separated the two germline ends. This CDR3 contains 15 residues. Germline V gene sequence: CDR1 LGHDT, CDR2 YNNKEL (reference sequence). In DNA form, the CDR3 reads TGTGCCAGCAGCCAAAATGATGCAGGGCGCACTGAAGCTTTCTTT. This codes for CASSQNDAGRTEAFF.

This clonotype was observed at least ten times. This chain links TRBV10-3 with TRBJ2-4, with D perhaps matching TRBD1 or TRBD2 (6 bases each). V was shortened by 2 bases and J by 8 bases, with 13 bases between the two germline ends. The CDR3 has 14 residues. CDR1 ENHRY and CDR2 SYGVKD come from the germline V gene. The CDR3 region is CAISEGQWRDIQYF. The DNA for the CDR3 is TGTGCCATCAGTGAGGGACAGTGGAGGGACATTCAGTACTTC.

This clonotype was detected ten times or more. The rearrangement joins TRBV4-3 to TRBJ2-2; maybe TRBD1 (5 bases). Trimming pared 4 bases from V and 0 bases from J, leaving 15 bases between. Looked up from germline, CDR1 is LGHNA and CDR2 is YSLEER. The CDR3 consists of 17 residues. For the CDR3, the DNA is TGCGCCAGCAGCCGGGGCTCCTTGCTTGCGAACACCGGGGAGCTGTTTTTT. This codes for CASSRGSLLANTGELFF.

Ten or more counts support this clonotype. The chain recombines TRBV28 with TRBJ2-5; TRBD1 aligns across 7 bases. The CDR3 length is 17 residues. The J segment lost 5 bases and the V segment lost 4 bases, leaving 16 bases of the junction unmatched. Germline CDR1 MDHEN, CDR2 SYDVKM. CDR3 amino acids: CASSSPVVDRHRETQYF. DNA of the CDR3: TGTGCCAGCAGTTCACCAGTCGTGGACAGGCATCGGGAGACCCAGTACTTC.

Concerning this clonotype itself: Likely a read error: the CDR3 ends without its conserved phenylalanine or tryptophan. V is TRBV19 and J is TRBJ1-1; 7 positions agree with TRBD1. Germline CDR1 reads LNHDA; CDR2 reads SQIVND (reference sequence). This CDR3 has 14 amino acids. J was trimmed by 0 bases and V by 5 bases; bases with no gene match: 3. CDR3 sequence (DNA): TGTGCCAGTAGTTTGGGACAGCTGAACACTGAAGCTTTCTCT. This codes for CASSLGQLNTEAFS.

The genes are TRBV3-1 and TRBJ1-1; no definite D call. CDR1 and CDR2 from the germline V gene are LGHDT and YNNKEL (reference sequence). CDR3 size: 15 residues. V was trimmed by 9 bases and J by 0 bases, leaving 17 bases between them. This CDR3 reads CASKPSDKMNTEAFF. In nucleotides, the CDR3 is TGTGCCAGTAAGCCATCGGATAAGATGAACACTGAAGCTTTCTTT. The complete variable domain, with remaining parts taken from reference TRBV3-1 and TRBJ1-1, reads DTAVSQTPKYLVTQMGNDKSIKCEQNLGHDTMYWYKQDSKKFLKIMFSYNNKELIINETVPNRFSPKSPDKAHLNLHINSLELGDSAVYFCASKPSDKMNTEAFFGQGTRLTVV.